Described below is a single T cell receptor (beta chain) sequence and its context. The antigen it binds to is not known. No base-level quality is on record; no much larger clone is a single base apart. The data stem from a study of shared clonotypes between healthy human individuals (dated by TCRdb to the early 2020s). For the study in its entirety: The cohort comprised two women and a few men aged 18 to 49 years. For each donor, CD4 naive and CD4 memory were each given three plates, CD8 naive was given two plates, and CD8 memory was given one plate. To estimate repertoire size and how much clonotypes are shared between individuals, the study performed deep sequencing of blood TCR repertoires from five healthy adults. To increase sequencing depth and limit assay-specific biases, TCR repertoire library preparation and sequencing were carried out by different laboratories using diverse techniques. Leukapheresis yielded between about 0.9 and 9 billion PBMCs per donor. The full study reports these points: Clonotypes shared by all four sorted-subset donors showed higher generation probabilities than non-shared clonotypes. Naive subsets generally had larger estimated clonotype richness than memory subsets did. The genetic and exposure-history diversity represented was limited by the small number of donors. Based on pairwise subsampling, the degree of clonotype sharing among donors was expected to be affected by sequencing depth. Sampling was restricted to blood, and TCR repertoires in tissue are likely to differ from TCR repertoires in blood. Incomplete sequencing was indicated by rarefaction of sorted-subset datasets, despite the large sequencing depth. When a few donors were compared, the shared fraction of clonotypes was about 5.4% for naive CD4, about 4% for naive CD8, 2% to 2.5% for memory CD4, and 0.35% to 0.4% for memory CD8.

For the CD8 naive samples, CD45RO-negative cells were positively selected for CCR7, yielding a CD45RA+CCR7+ population from which TemRA cells were excluded. The donors were healthy, HIV-negative adults who had no recently reported acute infections or vaccinations. Only Caucasian adults living in Nashville, Tennessee, USA were represented among the donors. Blood was collected by leukapheresis, and PBMCs were isolated by Ficoll-Histopaque density gradient centrifugation and then cryopreserved in liquid nitrogen vapor phase. Analytical flow cytometry was used to check the purity and quantity of every magnetically sorted T cell population. Genomic DNA was isolated from every sorted fraction and measured by UV absorbance on a Nanodrop 2000c. TCR CDR3 regions were amplified from genomic DNA by multiplex PCR using the deep immunoSEQ assay. For each cell subset, the extracted genomic DNA was distributed evenly across all wells of several immunoSEQ 96-well plates, and each plate served as one replicate. For sorted subsets, each replicate PCR was loaded with about 0.2 ug genomic DNA, equivalent to 30,000 to 35,000 T cell genomes. Purified libraries were quantified with a Qubit 3.0 fluorometer, sized on a Bioanalyzer 2100, and re-quantified with the KAPA Library Quantification kit. Each immunoSEQ 96-well plate was sequenced on its own single-read 150-cycle Illumina NextSeq 550 flow cell. Per the source publication's procedure: The immunoSEQ output contained only junctional sequences without quality scores, so filtering could not match that applied to full-length reads. Sequences were annotated with PyIR, a Python wrapper for IgBLAST v1.9, and V/J genes and CDR3 were assigned using IMGT germline references. Reads with weak V/J assignments (E-value above 1e-6), missing CDR3, stop codons, out-of-frame junctions, or ambiguous translated residues were removed. V3J clonotypes were defined by identical inferred V gene, J gene, and CDR3 amino acid sequence. The percentage overlap between two repertoires was calculated by dividing the number of shared unique clonotypes by the size of the smaller repertoire. Richness of each repertoire was evaluated using RTK rarefaction, the Chao1 estimator, and Recon v2.1 estimates of unobserved clonotypes. Generation probabilities were computed with OLGA for all TCRbeta clonotypes obtained by the gDNA method from a few donors. TCRdb's version of the immuneACCESS table is confined to in-frame rearrangements and falls short of the full clone set. An unresolved V gene accounts for under half of the shortfall where checked; the remainder is of unknown origin. From that table come the V and J calls and clone size; the DNA was used to work out D and trimming. This sample has millions of clones in its table, and 85% to 95% of those were observed once. About 1.1% of the sample comes from the top ten.

This TCR was recovered from a young man in good health. Specimen: naive CD8+ T cells sorted from blood. The sample's cell subset or site label, decoded: CD45RA+CCR7+.

The CDR3 sequence is CASSGRVAGGPETQYF. The DNA sequence follows: TGTGCCAGCAGCGGAAGGGTAGCGGGGGGGCCGGAGACCCAGTACTTC. The rearranged chain carries TRBV9 and TRBJ2-5; the junction holds 11 bases that match TRBD2. Trimming takes 3 bases off V and 5 bases off J; junction bases not matched to a gene: 9. From a lookup of the germline V gene, CDR1 and CDR2 are SGDLS and YYNGEE. The CDR3 runs 16 residues from the cysteine to the phenylalanine. Solely the CDR3 DNA is kept, with 48 bases framed from the first base.